This T cell receptor beta chain emerged from a study of technical replicates of blood from a few donors. Assay used: immunoSEQ multiplex PCR; TCRdb lists only in-frame clones, some missing. The sample consists of about 74,000 clones, about 81% of them appearing once. The V gene's germline CDR1 is SQVTM and CDR2 ANQGSEA. Trimming pared 4 bases from V and 4 bases from J, leaving 13 bases between. CDR3 size: 13 residues. This chain uses TRBV29-1 with TRBJ1-2; the D gene is possibly TRBD1 (6 bases). The specimen was PBMCs. The clonotype originates from a human donor in good health. Some clones in this sample may be carry-over from other donors' samples. CDR3 amino acids: CSVVTTGFYGYTF. The CDR3 nucleotides are TGCAGCGTTGTCACCACAGGGTTCTATGGCTACACCTTC.